The rows below give T cell receptor beta chains drawn from one sample of a study of CD8 T cells in ankylosing spondylitis. In TCRdb, the 5' RACE reads were re-called with MiXCR into one record per CDR3 protein. Of around 39,000 distinct CDR3 sequences in the sample, 16% were seen once. The sequenced material came from blood. Receptor source: a male donor with ankylosing spondylitis or in good health (not recorded which). Both conserved end residues are part of each CDR3. The D gene is left open where the match is weak. For some rows the clone size is stated as once, few or many, or as a class when expanded; others skip it.

CSARGPSHYEQYF | TGCAGTGCTAGAGGCCCTTCTCACTACGAGCAGTACTTC | - | TRBJ2-7 | TRBV20-1 | few
CASSLGGADTGELFF | TGTGCCAGCAGCCTCGGAGGGGCGGACACCGGGGAGCTGTTTTTT | - | TRBJ2-2 | TRBV6-2/TRBV6-3 | few
CASGGRYEQFF | TGTGCCAGCGGGGGCAGGTATGAGCAGTTCTTC | - | TRBJ2-1 | TRBV5-5 | few
CASSFAGVNEQFF | TGTGCCAGCAGTTTCGCGGGAGTGAATGAGCAGTTCTTC | TRBD2 | TRBJ2-1 | TRBV12-3/TRBV12-4 | -
CSARFADTQYF | TGCAGTGCTAGGTTTGCAGATACGCAGTATTTT | - | TRBJ2-3 | TRBV20-1 | few
CASSPDRMGTQYF | TGTGCCAGCAGCCCTGACCGAATGGGTACGCAGTATTTT | - | TRBJ2-3 | TRBV12-3/TRBV12-4 | few
CSVAFSVDTGELFF | TGCAGCGTTGCATTTAGTGTTGACACCGGGGAGCTGTTTTTT | - | TRBJ2-2 | TRBV29-1 | many
CAIRRDRGSDTQYF | TGTGCCATCAGGCGGGACAGGGGCTCAGATACGCAGTATTTT | TRBD1 | TRBJ2-3 | TRBV10-3 | -
CASSLAGQGQGGQYF | TGCGCCAGCAGCTTGGCGGGACAAGGCCAAGGGGGCCAGTACTTC | - | TRBJ2-5 | TRBV5-1 | many
CASSHDRGVYEQYF | TGTGCCAGCAGCCACGACAGGGGAGTATACGAGCAGTACTTC | TRBD1 | TRBJ2-7 | TRBV28 | -
CASSYSGPTSEQFF | TGTGCCAGCAGTTACTCGGGACCTACTAGTGAGCAGTTCTTC | - | TRBJ2-1 | TRBV6-6 | few
CAWSPRGSYEKLFF | TGTGCCTGGAGTCCCAGGGGATCGTATGAAAAACTGTTTTTT | - | TRBJ1-4 | TRBV30 | -
CASSTFDGGQPQHF | TGTGCCAGCAGCACCTTTGATGGGGGCCAGCCCCAGCATTTT | - | TRBJ1-5 | TRBV7-2 | -
CASSQGSLGDTGELFF | TGTGCCAGCAGCCAAGGTAGCCTGGGGGATACCGGGGAGCTGTTTTTT | - | TRBJ2-2 | TRBV4-2 | -
CASSLAQGRTGELFF | TGTGCCAGCAGCTTAGCGCAGGGCCGCACCGGGGAGCTGTTTTTT | - | TRBJ2-2 | TRBV7-2 | -
CSASFPHRGEGTDTQYF | TGCAGTGCTAGTTTCCCCCATAGGGGTGAGGGCACAGATACGCAGTATTTT | - | TRBJ2-3 | TRBV20-1 | -
CASSFKTGVTEAFF | TGTGCCAGCAGTTTTAAGACAGGGGTCACTGAAGCTTTCTTT | TRBD1 | TRBJ1-1 | TRBV27 | few